The rows below give T cell receptor beta chains drawn from one sample of a study of blood T cell repertoires in acute mononucleosis. TCRdb's copy holds only in-frame clones and misses some; the assay was immunoSEQ multiplex PCR. The data hold thousands of clones, with less than 30% observed a single time. The sample was EBV YVL epitope tetramer+ CD8+ T cells sorted from PBMCs, taken during acute infectious mononucleosis. All receptors derive from a woman aged 18-29 years with infectious mononucleosis caused by EBV. CDR3s include the opening cysteine and the closing phenylalanine or tryptophan. A D gene is named only where the DNA matches it firmly. Part of the rows lack a size; the others show once, few, many or a class for expanded clones.

v_gene	abundance	j_gene	d_gene	CDR3nt	CDR3aa
TRBV19	large	TRBJ2-1	NA	TGTGCCAGTACTCCGGGGCCCTCCTACAATGAGCAGTTCTTC	CASTPGPSYNEQFF
TRBV13	NA	TRBJ2-3	NA	TGTGCCAGCAGCCCCGGAACACACACAGATACGCAGTATTTT	CASSPGTHTDTQYF
TRBV29-1	few	TRBJ2-1	NA	TGCAGCGTTGGGCATGGCGTTTACAATGAGCAGTTCTTC	CSVGHGVYNEQFF
TRBV27	NA	TRBJ2-2	NA	NA	CPAGTGDTPGSCFF
TRBV6-6	few	TRBJ2-3	NA	TGTGCCACAGGGGCGGCGGGTGGCACAGATACGCAGTATTTT	CATGAAGGTDTQYF
TRBV28	NA	TRBJ2-1	NA	TGTGCCAGCAGCTTATTCGCACCGCGCTCCTACAATGAGCAGTTCTTC	CASSLFAPRSYNEQFF
TRBV7-8	few	TRBJ2-7	TRBD1	TGTGCCAGCAGCTTAGCAGGGGGCTCATACGAGCAGTACTTC	CASSLAGGSYEQYF
TRBV6-1	few	TRBJ2-7	TRBD2	TGTGCCAGCAGCTCCCTGGCTAGCGGGAGTCGAGAGCAGTACTTC	CASSSLASGSREQYF
TRBV21-1	NA	TRBJ1-2	NA	TGTGCCAGCAGCTACCTTGGAGTTCGATCCTGGAAGGGCGGCTACACCTTC	CASSYLGVRSWKGGYTF
TRBV7-6	NA	TRBJ2-1	TRBD2	TGTGCCAGCAGCTCGCTTCCTAGCGGGGGATCGTATGAGCAGTTCTTC	CASSSLPSGGSYEQFF